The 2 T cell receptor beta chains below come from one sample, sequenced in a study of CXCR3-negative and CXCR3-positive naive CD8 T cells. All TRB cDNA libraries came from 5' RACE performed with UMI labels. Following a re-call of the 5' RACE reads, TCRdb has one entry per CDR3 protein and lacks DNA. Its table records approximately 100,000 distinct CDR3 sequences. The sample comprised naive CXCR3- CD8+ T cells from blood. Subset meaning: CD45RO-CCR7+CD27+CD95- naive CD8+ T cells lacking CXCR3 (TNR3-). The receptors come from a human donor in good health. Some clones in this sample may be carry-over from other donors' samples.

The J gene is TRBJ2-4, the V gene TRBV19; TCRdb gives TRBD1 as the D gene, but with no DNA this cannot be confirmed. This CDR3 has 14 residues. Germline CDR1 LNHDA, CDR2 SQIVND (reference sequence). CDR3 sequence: CASSSRDKRDIQYF.

The chain's CDR3 is CSDTGSSYNEQFF. The chain uses TRBV29-1 and TRBJ2-1. Looked up from germline, CDR1 is SQVTM and CDR2 is ANQGSEA. This CDR3 spans 13 amino acids.